This TCR beta chain was observed in a study of blood T cell repertoires in COVID-19. About the study: Both acute and convalescent COVID-19 samples were obtained from the United States, Italy and Spain. PBMCs, B-cell-depleted T cells, or T cells were the source of the cDNA or gDNA that made up the material.

V was clipped by 4 bases and J by 4 bases, with 10 bases between them. From germline, CDR1 is GTSNPN and CDR2 SVGIG (reference sequence). The CDR3 spans 12 residues. Methods used by the authors: For nucleated cells, counts were estimated from reference gene primer amplification. The table came from immunoSEQ multiplex PCR; TCRdb's copy has only in-frame clones and leaves some out. For V, J and clone size, that table is used; D and trimming come from the DNA. This table has about 200,000 clones, nearly 90% appearing once. This clone was detected once. Sequencing used peripheral blood. The chain employs TRBV30 and TRBJ1-2, with D possibly matching TRBD1 (6 bases). This TCR came from a man aged 50 to 60 with acute or convalescent COVID-19. The CDR3 region is CAWNGTPYGYTF. DNA of the CDR3: TGTGCCTGGAATGGGACACCCTATGGCTACACCTTC.